The TCR beta chain described here comes from a study of cytomegalovirus exposure and HLA in healthy donors (dated by TCRdb to the late 2010s). A note on the overall study: The 666 repertoires of the first cohort and the roughly 120 validation repertoires were produced on the same platform, according to a later analysis. The aim of the study was to test whether cataloging public T cell receptors could identify signatures of past pathogen exposure. Along with the approximately 620-subject first cohort, a separate validation cohort of over a hundred different subjects was used. High-throughput TCR immunosequencing, statistical association of individual TCRs with disease status, and machine learning were combined to predict cytomegalovirus infection status.

Overall study outcomes, separate from this receptor: According to the authors, the approach could potentially be generalized to other disease states and immunological phenotypes. In the study, about 150 TCR beta chains were listed as associated with cytomegalovirus. In vitro tests confirmed that three of the cytomegalovirus-associated TCR beta chains recognize cytomegalovirus antigens. Of the cluster scores, approximately 94% were above 0 in a later analysis, which found that TCRs clustered in the first cohort also tended to co-occur in the 110 or so validation repertoires. The classifier was reported to diagnose cytomegalovirus status with high specificity and sensitivity in both the original cohort and the validation cohort. The validation cohort had no HLA typing available for a later analysis, so co-occurrence within that cohort was assessed over all 130 or so repertoires. Most TCR sequences were observed very rarely across donors, whereas some public TCRs were present in many individuals.

The protocol used for the library was the immunoSEQ multiplex PCR assay. As for the authors' bioinformatics: A statistical classification framework was built to diagnose cytomegalovirus status from the catalog of TCR beta chain sequences. TCRdb's version of the immuneACCESS table is confined to in-frame rearrangements and falls short of the full clone set. An unresolved V gene accounts for under half of the shortfall where checked; the remainder is of unknown origin. D and trimming come from the DNA, and the V and J calls and clone size come from that table. The table for this sample lists 95,000 to 150,000 clones; about 96% of them were counted only once. Jointly, the top ten make up 1.7% of the sample. The donors were included in the validation cohort of around 120 subjects, a group kept apart from the approximately 670-subject first cohort. The CDR3 starts with the cysteine, ends with the phenylalanine, and has 14 residues. The retained sequence is limited to the CDR3, 42 bases, with the frame set at the first base. The germline V gene sets CDR1 to SGHRS and CDR2 to YFSETQ. Relative to germline, V is 4 bases shorter and J is 2 bases shorter, with 12 bases between their ends.

Concerning this clone itself: The antigen it recognizes is unknown. Base quality data are lacking; no much larger clone is found one base away.

This clonotype was sampled from a man aged 18 to 29 in good health and CMV-seronegative. Recombination connected TRBV5-1 to TRBJ1-1, with the D gene not confidently named. Sequenced: PBMCs. For the CDR3, the sequence is CASSPLGLNTEAFF. The nucleotide sequence is given as TGCGCCAGCAGCCCACTGGGCCTAAACACTGAAGCTTTCTTT.